The 21 T cell receptor beta chains below all came from one sample that was sequenced in a study of T cell responses to AZD1222 COVID-19 vaccine. Assay: immunoSEQ multiplex PCR; the TCRdb copy retains only in-frame clones and omits some. Of fewer than 180,000 clones listed, more than 85% are singletons. The sample in question was peripheral blood, obtained 28 days after the second AZD1222 dose. These receptors all come from an adult who received the AZD1222 COVID-19 vaccine.

The J gene is TRBJ2-1, the V gene TRBV6-5; D is unresolved. The V and J ends lost 7 bases and 8 bases respectively, with 9 bases between them. The V gene's germline CDR1 is MNHEY and CDR2 SVGAGI. CDR3 length: 11 amino acids. CDR3: CASTSLYEQFF. CDR3 sequence (DNA): TGTGCCAGCACCTCTCTGTATGAGCAGTTCTTC.

The chain has TRBV12-3 or TRBV12-4 and TRBJ1-5; D perhaps matches TRBD1 (6 bases). There are 13 residues in the CDR3. V was shortened by 7 bases and J by 4 bases, with 11 bases between the two germline ends. The CDR3 region has the DNA TGTGCCAGCACCTTAACAGGGAATCAGCCCCAGCATTTT. It specifies CASTLTGNQPQHF.

The chain links TRBV7-9 to TRBJ1-1; D not resolved. Between the trimmed V and J ends, which lost 5 bases and 0 bases, there was a span of 7 bases. Germline V gene lookup returns CDR1 SEHNR and CDR2 FQNEAQ (reference sequence). The CDR3 runs 13 residues. The CDR3 loop is CASSAQMNTEAFF. CDR3 DNA sequence: TGTGCCAGCAGCGCACAGATGAACACTGAAGCTTTCTTT.

V usage is TRBV7-9 and J usage is TRBJ2-7, with D perhaps assigned TRBD1 or TRBD2 (5 bases each). The germline V gene encodes CDR1 SEHNR and CDR2 FQNEAQ (reference sequence). Trimming removed 5 bases from V and 7 bases from J, with 21 bases in between. CDR3 length: 15 amino acids. CDR3 sequence reads: CASSPRSGPWGEQYF. Written as DNA, the CDR3 is TGTGCCAGCAGCCCCCGGAGCGGTCCCTGGGGGGAGCAGTACTTC.

The CDR3 loop reads CASSLVGDQPQHF. CDR3 sequence (DNA): TGTGCCAGCAGCTTGGTAGGGGATCAGCCCCAGCATTTT. The chain recombines TRBV5-6 with TRBJ1-5; possibly TRBD1 for D (5 bases). The germline V gene has CDR1 SGHDT and CDR2 YYEEEE. This CDR3 spans 13 amino acids. The V and J ends lost 0 bases and 5 bases respectively, with 6 bases between them.

The CDR3: CAISGRASGYEQYF. CDR3 bases: TGTGCCATCAGTGGTCGGGCTAGCGGTTACGAGCAGTACTTC. The gene calls are TRBV10-3 and TRBJ2-7, with 7 bases that match TRBD2. Trimming cost V 4 bases and J 4 bases; bases outside gene matches: 7. The CDR3 contains 14 residues. Germline CDR1 ENHRY, CDR2 SYGVKD.

This chain connects TRBV24-1 to TRBJ2-3, with a weak D call TRBD2 (6 bases). Trimming pared 6 bases from V and 8 bases from J, leaving 20 bases between. The germline V gene has CDR1 KGHDR and CDR2 SFDVKD. The CDR3 has 15 residues. Written as DNA, the CDR3 is TGTGCCACCAGTCCAACTACTACTAGCATAGTTACGCAGTATTTT. Translating it yields CATSPTTTSIVTQYF.

The J gene is TRBJ2-3, the V gene TRBV7-2, with 9 bases that match TRBD2. After removal of 5 bases from V and 1 base from J, the junction contained 7 bases not matched to a gene. The CDR3 is 16 residues long. Germline assignment: CDR1 SGHTA and CDR2 FQGNSA. This chain's CDR3 is CASSRIAGVGTDTQYF. The CDR3, as DNA: TGTGCCAGCAGCCGGATAGCGGGAGTTGGCACAGATACGCAGTATTTT.

Regarding this clone: The junction does not match germline at one end; this may be a read error. The chain combines TRBV4-1 with TRBJ2-7, with 9 bases fitting TRBD2. Germline V lookup: CDR1 MGHRA, CDR2 YSYEKL. CDR3 length equals 15 residues. The CDR3 coding sequence is TGCGCCAGCAGCCAAGTTGGGACTAGCTCCCACGAGCAGTACTTC. Translation: CASSQVGTSSHEQYF.

V and J are TRBV30 and TRBJ2-7, with a weak D call TRBD2 (6 bases). V lost 0 bases, J lost 4 bases, and 13 bases lay in between. The CDR3 contains 14 residues. The germline V gene encodes CDR1 GTSNPN and CDR2 SVGIG (reference sequence). CDR3 residues: CAWSVRLEGYEQYF. CDR3 DNA sequence: TGTGCCTGGAGTGTACGACTAGAGGGGTACGAGCAGTACTTC.

The chain recombines TRBV6-6 with TRBJ1-4, with 8 bases identical to TRBD1. The germline V gene encodes CDR1 MNHNY and CDR2 SVGAGI (reference sequence). The CDR3 consists of 16 residues. V was clipped by 2 bases and J by 4 bases; unmatched bases: 6. The CDR3 DNA reads as TGTGCCAGCAGTTACAATCCGGGACAGGATAATGAAAAACTGTTTTTT. Translated: CASSYNPGQDNEKLFF.

V and J are TRBV5-1 and TRBJ2-7; 12 bases are shared with TRBD2. The CDR3 is 20 residues long. CDR1 and CDR2 from the germline V gene are SGHRS and YFSETQ. With V trimmed by 4 bases and J by 3 bases, 20 bases remained unmatched. The CDR3 here is CASSPLGPLEPTSGSYEQYF. DNA of the CDR3: TGCGCCAGCAGCCCTCTTGGCCCCTTAGAACCGACTAGCGGGAGCTACGAGCAGTACTTC.

V and J are TRBV5-6 and TRBJ2-7, with D possibly TRBD2 on 6 matching bases. Germline loops: CDR1 SGHDT, CDR2 YYEEEE. The CDR3 contains 14 residues. With 3 bases removed from V and 6 bases from J, the gap between germline ends came to 16 bases. The CDR3 DNA reads TGTGCCAGCAGCTCAGGTGGGGGGTTCCTCGAGCAGTACTTC. Translated, it gives CASSSGGGFLEQYF.

For the CDR3, the DNA is TGTGCCAGCAGCCACCAGACCTACGAGCAGTACTTC. Translation gives CASSHQTYEQYF. The chain carries TRBV3-1 (or the pseudogene TRBV3-2) and TRBJ2-7, with D unclear. CDR1 is LGHDT and CDR2 is YNNKEL in the germline V gene (reference sequence). Trimming took 3 bases from V and 2 from J, leaving 5 bases between them. This CDR3 region has 12 residues.

Only a few counts were recorded for this clone. This chain joins TRBV5-1 and TRBJ2-7; 9 bases fit TRBD1. This CDR3 spans 16 amino acids. Unmatched junction bases numbered 12, after V lost 4 bases and J lost 4 bases. Per germline, CDR1 SGHRS and CDR2 YFSETQ. CDR3 region: CASSQGWTGAGYEQYF. In DNA, the CDR3 is TGCGCCAGCAGCCAGGGTTGGACAGGGGCGGGTTACGAGCAGTACTTC.

This clone was seen a handful of times. The rearrangement joins TRBV29-1 to TRBJ1-2; a weak D match, TRBD1 (5 bases). The germline V and J ends were trimmed by 4 bases and 4 bases, with 16 bases remaining between them. The CDR3 is made up of 14 amino acids. CDR1 and CDR2 (germline): SQVTM, ANQGSEA. This CDR3 is CSVVLAGRGYGYTF. The DNA for the CDR3 is TGCAGCGTTGTATTGGCCGGGAGGGGCTATGGCTACACCTTC.

V is TRBV6-5 and J is TRBJ1-6; 7 bases are shared with TRBD1. V was clipped by 2 bases and J by 7 bases; unmatched bases: 2. The length of the CDR3 is 14 residues. The germline CDR1 and CDR2 sequences are MNHEY and SVGAGI. CDR3 sequence (DNA): TGTGCCAGCAGTTACGCCAGGGGGAATTCACCCCTCCACTTT. Amino acid sequence: CASSYARGNSPLHF.

The gene calls are TRBV29-1 and TRBJ2-1; 9 nucleotides line up with TRBD2. The CDR3 extends over 16 amino acids. The junction had 7 bases not matched to a gene; V was cut back by 0 bases and J by 4 bases. The germline V gene has CDR1 SQVTM and CDR2 ANQGSEA. The CDR3: CSVEDMAGGTYNEQFF. Here the CDR3 DNA reads TGCAGCGTTGAAGATATGGCGGGAGGGACATACAATGAGCAGTTCTTC.

Only a few counts were recorded for this clone. The V gene is TRBV19, the J gene TRBJ2-1, with TRBD1 as a possible D gene (6 bases). This CDR3 comprises 14 residues. Germline assignment: CDR1 LNHDA and CDR2 SQIVND (reference sequence). V was shortened by 8 bases and J by 4 bases, with 15 bases between the two germline ends. For the CDR3, the DNA is TGTGCCAGTCAGGGGACCTCGCCATACAATGAGCAGTTCTTC. Its translation is CASQGTSPYNEQFF.

In this sample, this clone turned up a few times. V gene TRBV7-8 combines with J gene TRBJ2-3, with D maybe TRBD1 (5 bases). Trimming removed 2 bases from V and 0 bases from J, with 12 bases in between. This CDR3 region has 16 residues. The germline CDR1 and CDR2 sequences are SGHVS and FQNEAQ. The CDR3 sequence: CASSLLGRGSTDTQYF. Written as DNA, the CDR3 is TGTGCCAGCAGCTTACTGGGTAGGGGTAGCACAGATACGCAGTATTTT. Full variable domain (rest looked up from reference TRBV7-8 and TRBJ2-3): GAGVSQSPRYKVAKRGQDVALRCDPISGHVSLFWYQQALGQGPEFLTYFQNEAQLDKSGLPSDRFFAERPEGSVSTLKIQRTQQEDSAVYLCASSLLGRGSTDTQYFGPGTRLTVL.

This clone was seen once. This chain uses TRBV14 with TRBJ2-3, with 9 positions matching TRBD1. This CDR3 has 14 residues. Germline CDR1 reads SGHDN; CDR2 reads FVKESK. V gave up 4 bases and J gave up 10 bases; unmatched junction bases: 9. CDR3 protein: CASSPGQGSLPQYF. For the CDR3, the DNA is TGTGCCAGCAGCCCGGGACAGGGATCTCTTCCGCAGTATTTT. The whole variable domain, filled in from reference TRBV14 and TRBJ2-3, reads EAGVTQFPSHSVIEKGQTVTLRCDPISGHDNLYWYRRVMGKEIKFLLHFVKESKQDESGMPNNRFLAERTGGTYSTLKVQPAELEDSGVYFCASSPGQGSLPQYFGPGTRLTVL.